These 19 T cell receptor beta chains were sequenced from one sample in a study of T cell repertoires in cytomegalovirus infection. MiXCR, run by TCRdb on the reads, gives a single entry per CDR3 protein. Among around 800,000 distinct CDR3 sequences, about 31% were seen once, and the ten largest hold around 12%. These receptors' antigens are unknown. Sample: cultured CD8+ T cells from PBMCs, taken from culture after CMV antigen stimulation. Source of these receptors: a human donor in good health (CMV status not recorded). Some clones in this sample may be carry-over from other donors' samples.

A few counts support this clonotype. The chain joins TRBV19 to TRBJ1-2, with D unresolved. This CDR3 is 13 amino acids long. In germline, CDR1 is LNHDA, CDR2 SQIVND (reference sequence). V lost 5 bases and J lost 7, with 14 bases in between. In DNA form, the CDR3 reads TGTGCCAGTAGTGCTGACAACTATGCTGGCTACACCTTC. Protein sequence: CASSADNYAGYTF.

This clonotype was detected a few times. The chain employs TRBV24-1 and TRBJ2-1; D possibly uses TRBD1 or TRBD2 (5 bases each). Germline V gene data show CDR1 as KGHDR and CDR2 as SFDVKD. Trimming cost V 1 base and J 0 bases, with 9 bases left between them. The CDR3 spans 16 residues. The CDR3 here is CATSDFGDPSYNEQFF. Written as DNA, the CDR3 is TGTGCCACCAGTGATTTCGGGGACCCCTCCTACAATGAGCAGTTCTTC.

This clonotype appeared many times. The rearrangement joins TRBV12-3 or TRBV12-4 to TRBJ1-3; D is unclear. The germline V and J ends were trimmed by 4 bases and 0 bases, with 7 bases remaining between them. The CDR3 spans 14 residues. Here the CDR3 DNA reads TGTGCCAGCAGTTACCGGGACTCTGGAAACACCATATATTTT. This sequence encodes CASSYRDSGNTIYF.

The J gene is TRBJ1-2, the V gene TRBV5-4; D remains unclear. The ends were cut back, 1 base at V and 7 bases at J, with 17 bases in the middle. CDR1 SGHNT and CDR2 YYREEE come from the germline V gene (reference sequence). The CDR3 is 15 residues long. The CDR3 loop is CASSLTQDPLGGYTF. CDR3 sequence (DNA): TGTGCCAGCAGCTTGACCCAGGACCCGTTGGGTGGCTACACCTTC.

This clonotype was recorded a few times. The genes are TRBV3-1 and TRBJ1-5, with 9 bases matching TRBD1. The V gene end was trimmed by 4 bases and the J gene end by 6 bases; junction bases not matched to a gene: 16. Looked up from germline, CDR1 is LGHDT and CDR2 is YNNKEL (reference sequence). The CDR3 runs 18 residues. CDR3 amino acids: CASSRNTSGTGRRQPQHF. The CDR3 DNA follows: TGTGCCAGCAGCCGCAATACCTCCGGGACAGGGCGGCGTCAGCCCCAGCATTTT.

V and J are TRBV20-1 and TRBJ1-1; D is unclear. Germline CDR1 DFQATT, CDR2 SNEGSKA (reference sequence). Trimming stripped 6 bases from V and 1 base from J, with 12 bases between. The CDR3 length is 13 residues. CDR3 region: CSAKTQPNTEAFF. CDR3 DNA sequence: TGCAGTGCAAAGACACAGCCGAACACTGAAGCTTTCTTT.

This clonotype was seen more than once but under ten times. The chain uses TRBV6-8 and TRBJ1-1; no reliable D call. This CDR3 is built from 18 residues. The germline V gene encodes CDR1 MNHGY and CDR2 SAAAGT. The germline V and J ends were trimmed by 2 bases and 1 base, with 20 bases remaining between them. The DNA for the CDR3 is TGTGCCAGCAGTTACGGGTGGGGTCAATGCACTGAGAACACTGAAGCTTTCTTT. It codes for CASSYGWGQCTENTEAFF.

This clonotype was seen many times. The chain carries TRBV7-9 and TRBJ2-1, with 15 bases that match TRBD2. The CDR3 extends over 15 amino acids. The V gene's germline CDR1 is SEHNR and CDR2 FQNEAQ (reference sequence). V was pared by 5 bases and J by 8 bases, with 4 bases of the junction left unmatched. CDR3 region: CASSRTSGGVDEQFF. For the CDR3, the DNA is TGTGCCAGCAGCCGGACTAGCGGGGGGGTGGATGAGCAGTTCTTC.

This clonotype was seen more than once but under ten times. The chain recombines TRBV7-9 with TRBJ1-1; possible D gene TRBD1, 6 bases. Germline V lookup: CDR1 SEHNR, CDR2 FQNEAQ (reference sequence). CDR3 length: 13 residues. The V end lost 6 bases, the J end lost 7 bases, and 15 bases lay between the germline ends. CDR3 residues: CASSPPEGDEAFF. The CDR3 DNA is TGTGCCAGCAGTCCTCCGGAGGGGGATGAAGCTTTCTTT.

In this sample, this clonotype turned up a few times. The V gene is TRBV7-6, the J gene TRBJ1-4; D possibly corresponds to TRBD1 (5 bases). V was trimmed by 5 bases and J by 7 bases, leaving 14 bases between them. The CDR3 spans 14 residues. Germline assignment: CDR1 SGHVS and CDR2 FNYEAQ. The CDR3 reads CASSDETEGEKLFF. CDR3 DNA sequence: TGTGCCAGCAGCGATGAGACAGAGGGTGAAAAACTGTTTTTT.

The chain has TRBV7-9 and TRBJ2-3, with 10 bases lining up with TRBD1. This CDR3 region has 18 residues. The V segment lost 5 bases and the J segment 3 bases; nucleotides outside the gene matches: 14. CDR1 and CDR2 (germline): SEHNR, FQNEAQ (reference sequence). Written as DNA, the CDR3 is TGTGCCAGCAGCCATTCAGGACAGGGGGGAGGTTGGACAGATACGCAGTATTTT. Translating it yields CASSHSGQGGGWTDTQYF.

The chain uses TRBV7-2 and TRBJ1-1; D is uncertain. Trimming removed 7 bases from V and 4 bases from J, with 10 bases in between. Germline CDR1 and CDR2: SGHTA and FQGNSA. This CDR3 comprises 12 residues. CDR3 nucleotide sequence: TGTGCCAGCAACATGGGAAGCACTGAAGCTTTCTTT. It yields the protein CASNMGSTEAFF.

The V gene is TRBV5-1, the J gene TRBJ1-2; D might be TRBD1 (5 bases). Trimming took off 6 bases at V and 3 bases at J, with 9 bases between the two ends. CDR1 and CDR2 (germline): SGHRS, YFSETQ. CDR3 length equals 12 residues. The CDR3 DNA is TGCGCCAGCATAGGGGAGGACTATGGCTACACCTTC. Its translation is CASIGEDYGYTF.

The chain couples TRBV4-3 to TRBJ1-1; 8 bases align to TRBD1. V dropped 1 base and J dropped 3; count of bases not matched to a gene: 4. Germline V gives CDR1 LGHNA, CDR2 YSLEER. The CDR3 totals 15 residues. Written as DNA, the CDR3 is TGCGCCAGCAGCCAAGGGACAGGGCTGGACACTGAAGCTTTCTTT. Amino acid sequence: CASSQGTGLDTEAFF.

V gene TRBV4-3 combines with J gene TRBJ1-3; no clear D gene. V dropped 0 bases and J dropped 4 bases, with 16 bases sitting between them. This CDR3 has 17 amino acids. Germline CDR1 is LGHNA and CDR2 is YSLEER. The CDR3 reads CASSQDSILAGGNTIYF. The CDR3 region has the DNA TGCGCCAGCAGCCAAGATAGCATCCTGGCGGGGGGAAACACCATATATTTT.

V usage is TRBV12-3 or TRBV12-4 and J usage is TRBJ1-1; D is undetermined. Trimming shortened V by 5 bases and J by 5 bases, and 15 bases separated the two germline ends. This CDR3 comprises 14 residues. As DNA, the CDR3 is TGTGCCAGCAGTCTGACGGAAATGTTGACTGAAGCTTTCTTT. Encoded protein: CASSLTEMLTEAFF.

The V call is TRBV7-9, the J call TRBJ2-4; D gene ambiguous. Trimming cost V 3 bases and J 2 bases, with 8 bases left between them. This CDR3 is built from 14 residues. The germline V gene encodes CDR1 SEHNR and CDR2 FQNEAQ (reference sequence). CDR3 sequence: CASSFESSKNIQYF. The CDR3 DNA reads TGTGCCAGCAGCTTCGAGAGTTCCAAAAACATTCAGTACTTC. Together with reference TRBV7-9 and TRBJ2-4, the CDR3 gives the full variable domain: DTGVSQNPRHKITKRGQNVTFRCDPISEHNRLYWYRQTLGQGPEFLTYFQNEAQLEKSRLLSDRFSAERPKGSFSTLEIQRTEQGDSAMYLCASSFESSKNIQYFGAGTRLSVL.

This clonotype came up a few times. V usage is TRBV19 and J usage is TRBJ1-2; D call uncertain. The V end was cut by 7 bases, the J end by 6 bases, with 18 bases between. Germline values: CDR1 LNHDA, CDR2 SQIVND (reference sequence). CDR3 size: 14 residues. CDR3: CASNPRSRIDGYTF. In DNA, the CDR3 is TGTGCCAGTAATCCCCGGAGCCGCATTGATGGCTACACCTTC.

The chain couples TRBV7-9 to TRBJ2-2; D is uncertain. The CDR3 spans 14 residues. The germline CDR1 and CDR2 sequences are SEHNR and FQNEAQ (reference sequence). V was clipped by 4 bases and J by 5 bases, with 11 bases between them. CDR3 coding DNA: TGTGCCAGCAGCTCGTGGGCCGAAACCGGGGAGCTGTTTTTT. It codes for CASSSWAETGELFF.